This T cell receptor beta chain was identified during a study of long-term antiretroviral therapy in people with HIV. Regarding the study as a whole: Researchers lacked any data on ART adherence, viral resistance or therapy changes.

As regards this clone: The target antigen is unknown.

This CDR3 is built from 14 residues. Germline trimming cut 6 bases from V and 5 bases from J; bases unmatched to any gene: 7. The germline CDR1 and CDR2 sequences are SNHLY and FYNNEI. The assay used was immunoSEQ (version v3.0), run at survey level. Assay: immunoSEQ multiplex PCR; the TCRdb copy retains only in-frame clones and omits some. The table lists tens of thousands of clones, about 96% of them singletons. V usage is TRBV2 and J usage is TRBJ2-3; 8 bases are a match to TRBD1. Source: unsorted PBMCs, taken 6.9 years after starting antiretroviral therapy. This TCR was recovered from a man in his thirties or forties with HIV. DNA of the CDR3: TGTGCCAGCAGGGCAGGGGGCGCGGTAGATACGCAGTATTTT. Amino acid sequence: CASRAGGAVDTQYF.